This T cell receptor (beta chain) came from a study of blood T cell repertoires in COVID-19. About the study: PBMCs, B-cell-depleted T cells, or T cells provided the cDNA or gDNA that made up the material.

The data were produced by immunoSEQ multiplex PCR, yet TCRdb's version contains in-frame clones alone and is incomplete. The table shows roughly 56,000 clones, with nearly 90% occurring only once. This clone was counted only a few times. Germline assignment: CDR1 SNHLY and CDR2 FYNNEI. J gave up 4 bases and V 6 bases, and 7 bases lay outside the gene matches. The CDR3 loop spans 14 amino acids. This sequence was found in a man in his 60s with active COVID-19. The chain has TRBV2 and TRBJ2-5; TRBD1 matches 8 bases. The specimen was peripheral blood. This chain's CDR3 is CASSETGVGETQYF. Written as DNA, the CDR3 is TGTGCCAGCAGCGAGACAGGGGTGGGAGAGACCCAGTACTTC.